This TCR beta chain was retrieved from a study of post-analysis software for immune sequencing data (dated by TCRdb to the mid-2010s). About the full investigation: Recorded disease courses included relapsing-remitting, secondary progressive and progressive-relapsing multiple sclerosis, with some patients lacking subtype annotation. The multiple sclerosis patient repertoires were compared with under 13 previously published healthy control repertoires from donors aged about 6 to 26 years. A subset of samples was prepared in parallel using single-end sample barcoding, then pooled and co-amplified after Illumina adapter ligation.

Library generation was performed with PCR. Sequenced using an Illumina HiSeq 2500. To reduce PCR and sequencing biases, unique molecular identifiers were incorporated into the TCR beta cDNA libraries. Every 1 to 10 million input T cells yielded 500,000 or so cDNA molecules, meaning each molecule approximated one T cell. The patient libraries were prepared and sequenced with the same protocol used for the earlier healthy control dataset. Samples belonging to the same batch were prepared together, multiplexed and sequenced on a shared HiSeq lane. The paper's processing steps were these. MIGEC was used to process the raw barcoded reads, and molecular identifier groups with only a single read were discarded before consensus assembly and CDR3 extraction. Clonotype tables were post-analysed with VDJtools, and diversity was normalized by down-sampling all datasets to the smallest sample size. To correct batch-related cross-sample contamination, repertoire overlap clustering matched CDR3 amino acid sequences but not nucleotide sequences. TCRdb reprocessed the public reads (quality trimming at Q25 with fastp, clone calling with MiXCR) and kept in-frame beta chains. One record per CDR3 amino acid sequence lists the most common genes and DNA. These V and J calls originate from TCRdb's pipeline instead of the authors' own analysis. This sample comprises more than 500,000 distinct CDR3 sequences, about a third of them detected only once. The ten largest clonotypes hold about 6% of the sample.

To demonstrate the VDJtools post-analysis software, the study profiled TCR beta repertoires from the peripheral blood of 13 young patients with multiple sclerosis. The multiple sclerosis patients were children and adolescents between about 6 and 15 years of age. This clonotype was observed many times. What this receptor recognizes is not known. No much larger clonotype is one base removed from it; base qualities were not supplied. From the cysteine up to the phenylalanine, the CDR3 has a length of 12 residues. Only CDR3 DNA remains: 36 bases, in frame from the first base. Germline trimming amounts to 6 bases on V and 1 base on J, with 2 as the count of junction bases outside the gene matches. CDR1 and CDR2 are read off the germline V gene as SQVTM and ANQGSEA. The full study reports these points: Direct clustering with F measure revealed strong co-clustering of samples prepared in the same batch, which led to a batch-effect correction. The multiple sclerosis patient group was slightly younger than the control group. Significantly higher frequencies in patients than in controls were found for roughly 5 TRBV segments, including TRBV5-6, TRBV5-1 and TRBV20-1. Multiple sclerosis patients had significantly lower normalized Chao1 diversity than controls, a result that suggests substantial peripheral T-cell clonal expansion.

This TCR came from a girl aged 2-17 years with multiple sclerosis. The rearranged chain carries TRBV29-1 and TRBJ2-5, and 7 junction bases match TRBD1. Specimen: blood. The DNA is TGCAGCGTCTGGGACAGCCAAGAGACCCAGTACTTC. Translated, this is CSVWDSQETQYF.